The TCR beta chain under discussion was sequenced for a study of cytomegalovirus exposure and HLA in healthy donors. PCR was performed using 60 Vbeta and 13 Jbeta primers. The data were produced by immunoSEQ multiplex PCR, yet TCRdb's version contains in-frame clones alone and is incomplete. Seen here are about 130,000 clones, 83% observed once, and the top ten hold 3.6%. The CDR3 extends over 17 amino acids. The V gene lost 5 bases and the J gene lost 7 bases, with 25 bases spanning the gap. The germline CDR1 and CDR2 sequences are MNHEY and SMNVEV (reference sequence). The receptor's source is a middle-aged woman in good health and CMV-seropositive. V and J are TRBV27 and TRBJ2-3, with D maybe TRBD2 (6 bases). Sequencing was done on a sample of PBMCs. CDR3 protein: CASSPRRAHSTSYTQYF. CDR3 nucleotides: TGTGCCAGCAGTCCACGGAGGGCACACAGTACCAGTTATACGCAGTATTTT.